Following are 10 T cell receptor beta chains from one sample sequenced in a study of beta chain features in type 1 diabetes. Notes on the study in general: Among patients with Type 1 diabetes, TCRB CDR3s were moderately but significantly shorter in every one of the four CD4+ subsets.

Investigators reverse transcribed all isolated RNA, so they sequenced expressed TCRB transcripts. Only in-frame clones appear in the TCRdb table, and some are missing; sequencing was by immunoSEQ multiplex PCR. This sample has about 700,000 clones; roughly an eighth occur once, and the top ten carry less than 0.025%. No antigen has been assigned to these receptors. The sequenced material came from naive CD4+ T cells from blood. The receptors come from a man younger than 35 with type 1 diabetes.

V usage is TRBV10-3 and J usage is TRBJ2-3; D remains ambiguous. This CDR3 contains 12 residues. V was shortened by 10 bases and J by 4 bases, with 12 bases between the two germline ends. Germline assignment: CDR1 ENHRY and CDR2 SYGVKD. The CDR3 sequence is CATLSSSDTQYF. The CDR3 nucleotides are TGTGCCACTCTAAGTTCCTCAGATACGCAGTATTTT.

The CDR3 DNA is TGTGCCAGCAAAAGAGACGGCGCCGCCGGGGAGCTGTTTTTT. As protein: CASKRDGAAGELFF. The chain recombines TRBV7-3 with TRBJ2-2; D not resolved. The ends were cut back, 7 bases at V and 6 bases at J, with 15 bases in the middle. CDR3 length equals 14 residues. Germline-derived CDR1 and CDR2 are SGHTA and FQGTGA.

The V call is TRBV13, the J call TRBJ2-1; D is unresolved. This CDR3 is built from 12 residues. The V gene lost 5 bases and the J gene lost 9 bases, with 11 bases spanning the gap. Germline assignment: CDR1 PRHDT and CDR2 FYEKMQ (reference sequence). The DNA for the CDR3 is TGTGCCAGCAGCCCCGTCCAAGGTGAGCAGTTCTTC. It codes for CASSPVQGEQFF.

This clone was counted between two and nine times. This rearrangement joins TRBV7-9 to TRBJ1-5; 9 bases are shared with TRBD1. Germline-derived CDR1 and CDR2 are SEHNR and FQNEAQ (reference sequence). The CDR3 loop spans 18 amino acids. Germline trimming cut 5 bases from V and 4 bases from J; bases unmatched to any gene: 15. CDR3 DNA sequence: TGTGCCAGCAGCGCATGGGGGACAGGGTACCTAGAAAATCAGCCCCAGCATTTT. Amino acids: CASSAWGTGYLENQPQHF. Based on the CDR3 plus reference TRBV7-9 and TRBJ1-5, the full variable domain is DTGVSQNPRHKITKRGQNVTFRCDPISEHNRLYWYRQTLGQGPEFLTYFQNEAQLEKSRLLSDRFSAERPKGSFSTLEIQRTEQGDSAMYLCASSAWGTGYLENQPQHFGDGTRLSIL.

Details on this clone: The same CDR3 arises from other DNA sequences in this sample as well. This sequence joins TRBV9 and TRBJ1-2; maybe TRBD1 (6 bases). Trimming removed 1 base from V and 2 bases from J, with 6 bases in between. The CDR3 is 13 residues long. CDR1 SGDLS and CDR2 YYNGEE come from the germline V gene. This CDR3 reads CASSVQGNYGYTF. In nucleotides, the CDR3 is TGTGCCAGCAGCGTACAGGGGAACTATGGCTACACCTTC. Filled out from reference TRBV9 and TRBJ1-2, the complete variable domain reads DSGVTQTPKHLITATGQRVTLRCSPRSGDLSVYWYQQSLDQGLQFLIQYYNGEERAKGNILERFSAQQFPDLHSELNLSSLELGDSALYFCASSVQGNYGYTFGSGTRLTVV.

This clone has more than one count but fewer than ten. This chain links TRBV7-9 with TRBJ2-7; D possibly matches TRBD1 or TRBD2 (5 bases each). Trimming removed 4 bases at V and 2 bases at J, with 12 bases between. CDR1 and CDR2 (germline): SEHNR, FQNEAQ (reference sequence). CDR3 length: 14 residues. The CDR3 nucleotides read TGTGCCAGCAGCTCTCGTGTGGGACCCTACGAGCAGTACTTC. Encoded protein: CASSSRVGPYEQYF. The complete variable domain, with remaining parts taken from reference TRBV7-9 and TRBJ2-7, reads DTGVSQNPRHKITKRGQNVTFRCDPISEHNRLYWYRQTLGQGPEFLTYFQNEAQLEKSRLLSDRFSAERPKGSFSTLEIQRTEQGDSAMYLCASSSRVGPYEQYFGPGTRLTVT.

This clone was seen a handful of times. This chain uses TRBV5-1 with TRBJ2-7; possible D gene TRBD1, 5 bases. Germline V gene lookup returns CDR1 SGHRS and CDR2 YFSETQ. The CDR3 is 16 residues long. Deletions cut 0 bases from V and 1 base from J, with 14 bases between. Here the CDR3 reads CASSLEGSTLSYEQYF. The CDR3 region has the DNA TGCGCCAGCAGCTTGGAGGGGTCTACCTTATCCTACGAGCAGTACTTC. Supplemented by reference TRBV5-1 and TRBJ2-7, the full variable domain reads KAGVTQTPRYLIKTRGQQVTLSCSPISGHRSVSWYQQTPGQGLQFLFEYFSETQRNKGNFPGRFSGRQFSNSRSEMNVSTLELGDSALYLCASSLEGSTLSYEQYFGPGTRLTVT.

This clone was seen only a few times. CDR3 coding DNA: TGCGCCAGCAGCTTGGGGCTAACTAGCACAGATACGCAGTATTTT. It yields the protein CASSLGLTSTDTQYF. The rearrangement joins TRBV5-1 to TRBJ2-3; D is uncertain. This CDR3 spans 15 amino acids. With 0 bases removed from V and 0 bases from J, the gap between germline ends came to 8 bases. CDR1 and CDR2 from the germline V gene are SGHRS and YFSETQ.

The V and J genes are TRBV7-2 and TRBJ2-5, with D perhaps TRBD1 or TRBD2 (5 bases each). This CDR3 contains 15 residues. The V gene's germline CDR1 is SGHTA and CDR2 FQGNSA. Trimming stripped 5 bases from V and 5 bases from J, with 18 bases between. The DNA of the CDR3 is TGTGCCAGCAGCCCCTCGGTCCGGGGCGGGGAGACCCAGTACTTC. Protein product: CASSPSVRGGETQYF.

This clone turned up a few times. V is TRBV29-1 and J is TRBJ1-3; D is possibly TRBD1 (5 bases). Looked up from germline, CDR1 is SQVTM and CDR2 is ANQGSEA. Trimming removed 7 bases at V and 4 bases at J, with 11 bases between. The CDR3 covers 12 residues. CDR3 sequence reads: CSAGTDGNTIYF. Here the CDR3 DNA reads TGCAGCGCCGGGACCGACGGAAACACCATATATTTT.